Only one count was recorded for the clone carrying this T cell receptor (beta chain). These data are taken from a study of OX40 agonist ivuxolimab in advanced cancers. Study-wide background: Partial responses were observed in three patients, of whom one had hepatocellular carcinoma and two had cutaneous melanoma.

Autoimmune disease history or systemic immunosuppression disqualified patients. TCRdb keeps only in-frame clones here, not all; method: immunoSEQ multiplex PCR. Among approximately 100,000 clones, around 90% were seen once, and the ten largest hold about 1.5%. The receptor's source is an adult with an advanced solid tumor such as melanoma, head and neck, liver or kidney cancer. The sequenced sample was CD4+ or CD8+ T cells sorted from blood, obtained in a trial of the OX40 agonist ivuxolimab.

In DNA, the CDR3 is TGTGCCAGCAGCTTAGGTAACAGGGTTACGGGGCTAAATCAGCCCCAGCATTTT. Translating gives CASSLGNRVTGLNQPQHF. The chain recombines TRBV7-6 with TRBJ1-5; possible D gene TRBD1, 6 bases. V gave up 1 base and J gave up 4 bases, with 20 bases separating them. Germline CDR1 reads SGHVS; CDR2 reads FNYEAQ. This CDR3 spans 18 amino acids. The full variable domain, completed using reference TRBV7-6 and TRBJ1-5, is GAGVSQSPRYKVTKRGQDVALRCDPISGHVSLYWYRQALGQGPEFLTYFNYEAQQDKSGLPNDRFSAERPEGSISTLTIQRTEQRDSAMYRCASSLGNRVTGLNQPQHFGDGTRLSIL.